A selection of T cell receptor beta chains follows, all from one sample in a study of CD8 T cells in ankylosing spondylitis. Each CDR3 protein is one row after TCRdb ran MiXCR on the 5' RACE reads. The sample lists 200,000 to 250,000 distinct CDR3 sequences; roughly 8.2% were seen once. Sequenced: blood, either unsorted or a sorted T cell fraction (not recorded which). These receptors were taken from a female donor with ankylosing spondylitis or in good health (not recorded which). CDR3s include the opening cysteine and the closing phenylalanine or tryptophan. A D gene is named only where the DNA matches it firmly. Clone size is stated in some rows and not others, as once, few, many or a class when expanded.

TRBV4-3	TRBD2	many	TRBJ2-7	TGCGCCAGCAGCCCGGGACTAGTGAGGTACGAGCAGTACTTC	CASSPGLVRYEQYF
TRBV4-3	NA	many	TRBJ2-1	TGCGCCAGCAGCCAACGGCGCCGGGATGAGCAGTTCTTC	CASSQRRRDEQFF
TRBV7-2	TRBD2	few	TRBJ2-1	TGTGCCAGCAGCCGTAGCGGGGACCCTTACAATGAGCAGTTCTTC	CASSRSGDPYNEQFF
TRBV29-1	NA	many	TRBJ2-3	TGCAGCGTTGATTTGGGAATTGATGATACGCAGTATTTT	CSVDLGIDDTQYF
TRBV7-2	NA	many	TRBJ1-5	TGTGCCAGCAGCTTAGGGGGAAGGAGCAATCAGCCCCAGCATTTT	CASSLGGRSNQPQHF
TRBV6-1	TRBD1	many	TRBJ2-2	TGTGCCAGCAGTAGGGACAGGGGGCAAGACGGGGAGCTGTTTTTT	CASSRDRGQDGELFF
TRBV7-2	NA	many	TRBJ1-5	TGTGCCAGCAGCTCATCGGGGCAGCCCCAGCATTTT	CASSSSGQPQHF
TRBV11-2	NA	few	TRBJ2-7	TGTGCCAGCAGCCCGGGAAACGCCCTCTACGAGCAGTACTTC	CASSPGNALYEQYF
TRBV3-1	NA	once	TRBJ2-3	TGTGCCTGCTGCCCCTGGGGTTATAGCACAGATACGCAGTATTTT	CACCPWGYSTDTQYF
TRBV28	NA	NA	TRBJ2-1	TGTGCCAGCAAAACCTGGTATGAGCAGTTCTTC	CASKTWYEQFF
TRBV5-1	NA	many	TRBJ2-1	TGCGCCAGCAGCCCGCAGGGGAGTGAGCAGTTCTTC	CASSPQGSEQFF
TRBV5-1	TRBD1	many	TRBJ2-3	TGCGCCAGCAGTCGACAGGGGACAGATACGCAGTATTTT	CASSRQGTDTQYF
TRBV29-1	NA	many	TRBJ2-7	TGCAGCGTTGAAATAGGGGTGGCAGGGGATTACGAGCAGTACTTC	CSVEIGVAGDYEQYF
TRBV20-1	TRBD2	many	TRBJ2-1	TGCAGTGCTGTTAGCGGATCACACTCGGGGGGTGAGCAGTTCTTC	CSAVSGSHSGGEQFF
TRBV13	TRBD2	many	TRBJ2-2	TGTGCCAGCAGCCGACTGAGGACTAGAGACTTGTCCGGGGAGCTGTTTTTT	CASSRLRTRDLSGELFF
TRBV5-1	NA	many	TRBJ2-1	TGCGCCAGCAGCGGGGGACATCTAACGGATGAGCAGTTCTTC	CASSGGHLTDEQFF
TRBV27	NA	many	TRBJ2-1	TGTGCCACGTCCCTAGCGACCCATAGCTCCTACAATGAGCAGTTCTTC	CATSLATHSSYNEQFF
TRBV12-3/TRBV12-4	TRBD2	once	TRBJ2-2	TGTGCCAGCAGGACTAGCGGGAGGGTCGGGGAGCTGTTTTTT	CASRTSGRVGELFF
TRBV25-1	NA	many	TRBJ2-7	TGTGCCAGCAGTCAGGGGGGCGACACCTACGAGCAGTACTTC	CASSQGGDTYEQYF
TRBV7-9	NA	NA	TRBJ1-3	TGTGCCAGCAGCTCTCAAACCCAGACTGGAAACACCATATATTTT	CASSSQTQTGNTIYF
TRBV20-1	NA	few	TRBJ1-2	TGCAGTGCTATCAGACCGACCTATGGCTACACCTTC	CSAIRPTYGYTF
TRBV6-1	TRBD1	many	TRBJ2-7	TGTGCCAGCAGCCGAGAGTTACCGGGACAGGGCGAGCAGTACTTC	CASSRELPGQGEQYF
TRBV29-1	TRBD2	many	TRBJ2-7	TGCAGCGTTGCAGGACTAGCGGGTGACTACGAGCAGTACTTC	CSVAGLAGDYEQYF
TRBV14	TRBD2	NA	TRBJ2-1	TGTGCCGGCAGCCTCGGGACTAGCTACTACAATGAGCAGTTCTTC	CAGSLGTSYYNEQFF
TRBV28	NA	many	TRBJ2-7	TGTGCCAGCAGTCCGGGACTCACTCCTTGGGAGCAGTACTTC	CASSPGLTPWEQYF
TRBV5-1	TRBD1	many	TRBJ1-2	TGCCCCAGCAGACCCGGACAGGGCGACTTCTCCTTC	CPSRPGQGDFSF
TRBV29-1	NA	many	TRBJ2-1	TGCAGCGTCCACTCAGGGGCCTTCTACAAGTATGAGCAGTTCTTC	CSVHSGAFYKYEQFF
TRBV7-9	TRBD1	many	TRBJ2-7	TGTGCCACCGCGGGACAGGGGTCCTACGAGCAGTACTTC	CATAGQGSYEQYF
TRBV20-1	TRBD2	few	TRBJ2-1	TGCAGTGCTTACCCGACTAGCGGGATTTGGGACAATGAGCAGTTCTTC	CSAYPTSGIWDNEQFF
TRBV12-3/TRBV12-4	NA	many	TRBJ2-2	TGTGCCAGCAGTTTAGGGCATCGGCCCGGGGAGCTGTTTTTT	CASSLGHRPGELFF
TRBV12-5	NA	many	TRBJ2-1	TGTGCTAGTGGGCCTCCGGGACCAACCAATGAGCAGTTCTTC	CASGPPGPTNEQFF
TRBV3-1	TRBD2	many	TRBJ2-1	TGTGCCAGCAGCTCAACTAGCGGGAGTAGATATGAGCAGTTCTTC	CASSSTSGSRYEQFF
TRBV3-2	NA	many	TRBJ1-4	TGTGCCAGCAGCTTAAGGACAGGCGGAAGTGAAAAACTGTTTTTT	CASSLRTGGSEKLFF
TRBV7-2	NA	many	TRBJ2-1	TGTGCCAGCAGCATAAGACGTCAGCAGTTCTTC	CASSIRRQQFF
TRBV5-1	NA	many	TRBJ1-1	TGCGCCAGCAGCTTGGGGCAAGGGATCACTGAAGCTTTCTTT	CASSLGQGITEAFF
TRBV5-8	NA	many	TRBJ2-2	TGTGCCAGCAGCTTTCGAGGGAACGGGGAGCTGTTTTTT	CASSFRGNGELFF